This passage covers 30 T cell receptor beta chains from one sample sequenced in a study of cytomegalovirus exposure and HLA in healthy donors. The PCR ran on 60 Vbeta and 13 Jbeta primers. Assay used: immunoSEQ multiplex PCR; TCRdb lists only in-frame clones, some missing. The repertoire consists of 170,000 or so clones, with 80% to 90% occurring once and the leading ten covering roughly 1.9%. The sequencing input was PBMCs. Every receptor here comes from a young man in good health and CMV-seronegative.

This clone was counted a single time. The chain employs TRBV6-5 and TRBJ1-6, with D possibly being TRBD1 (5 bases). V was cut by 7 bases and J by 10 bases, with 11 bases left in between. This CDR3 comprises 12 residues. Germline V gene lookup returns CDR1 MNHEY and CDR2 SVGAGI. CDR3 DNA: TGTGCCAGCACCGTCAGGGAATCACCCCTCCACTTT. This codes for CASTVRESPLHF.

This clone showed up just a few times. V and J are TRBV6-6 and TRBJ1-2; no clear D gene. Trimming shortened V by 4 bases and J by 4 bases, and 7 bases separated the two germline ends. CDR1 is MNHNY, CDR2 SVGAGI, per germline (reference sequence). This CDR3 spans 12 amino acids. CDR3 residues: CASSLDFYGYTF. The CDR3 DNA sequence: TGTGCCAGCAGTTTAGACTTCTATGGCTACACCTTC.

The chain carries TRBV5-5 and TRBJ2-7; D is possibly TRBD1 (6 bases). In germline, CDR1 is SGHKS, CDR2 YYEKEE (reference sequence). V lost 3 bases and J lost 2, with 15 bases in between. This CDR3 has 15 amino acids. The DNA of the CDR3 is TGTGCCAGCAGCTCGAGGGGGACGGCTCCCTACGAGCAGTACTTC. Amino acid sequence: CASSSRGTAPYEQYF.

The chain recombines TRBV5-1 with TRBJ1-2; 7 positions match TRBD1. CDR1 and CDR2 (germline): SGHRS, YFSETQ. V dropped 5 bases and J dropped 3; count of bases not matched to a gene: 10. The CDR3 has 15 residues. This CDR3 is CASRLQGRKDYGYTF. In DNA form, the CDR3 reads TGCGCCAGCAGATTACAGGGGAGGAAAGACTATGGCTACACCTTC.

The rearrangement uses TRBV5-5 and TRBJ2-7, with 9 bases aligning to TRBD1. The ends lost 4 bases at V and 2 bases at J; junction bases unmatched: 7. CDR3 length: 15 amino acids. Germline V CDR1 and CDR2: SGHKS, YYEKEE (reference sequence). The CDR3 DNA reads TGTGCCAGCAGCAACTCCGGGACAGGGACCTACGAGCAGTACTTC. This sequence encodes CASSNSGTGTYEQYF.

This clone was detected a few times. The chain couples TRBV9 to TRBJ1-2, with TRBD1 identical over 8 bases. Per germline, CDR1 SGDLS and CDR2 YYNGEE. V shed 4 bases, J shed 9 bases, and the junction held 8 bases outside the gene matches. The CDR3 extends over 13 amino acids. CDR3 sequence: CASSQQGEISYTF. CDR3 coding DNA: TGTGCCAGCAGCCAACAGGGGGAAATCAGCTACACCTTC. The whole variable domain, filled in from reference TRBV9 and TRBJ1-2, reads DSGVTQTPKHLITATGQRVTLRCSPRSGDLSVYWYQQSLDQGLQFLIQYYNGEERAKGNILERFSAQQFPDLHSELNLSSLELGDSALYFCASSQQGEISYTFGSGTRLTVV.

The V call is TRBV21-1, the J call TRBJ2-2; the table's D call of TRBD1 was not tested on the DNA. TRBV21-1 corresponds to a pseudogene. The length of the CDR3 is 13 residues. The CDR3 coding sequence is TGTGCCAGCAGCGCTACAGGCACCGGGGAGCTGTTTTTT. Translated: CASSATGTGELFF.

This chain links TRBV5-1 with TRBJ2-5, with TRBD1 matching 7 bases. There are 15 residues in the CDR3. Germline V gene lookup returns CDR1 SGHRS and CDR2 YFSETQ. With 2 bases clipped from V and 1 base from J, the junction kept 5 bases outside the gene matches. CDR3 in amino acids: CASSLQGSIQETQYF. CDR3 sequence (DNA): TGCGCCAGCAGCTTACAGGGGAGTATCCAAGAGACCCAGTACTTC. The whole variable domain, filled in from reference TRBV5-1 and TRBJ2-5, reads KAGVTQTPRYLIKTRGQQVTLSCSPISGHRSVSWYQQTPGQGLQFLFEYFSETQRNKGNFPGRFSGRQFSNSRSEMNVSTLELGDSALYLCASSLQGSIQETQYFGPGTRLLVL.

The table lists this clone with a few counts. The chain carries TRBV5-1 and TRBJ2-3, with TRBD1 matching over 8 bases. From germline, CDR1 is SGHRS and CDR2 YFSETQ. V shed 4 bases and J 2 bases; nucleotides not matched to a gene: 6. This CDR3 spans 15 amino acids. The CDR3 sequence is CASSAGQADTDTQYF. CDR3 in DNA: TGCGCCAGCAGCGCGGGACAGGCCGACACAGATACGCAGTATTTT.

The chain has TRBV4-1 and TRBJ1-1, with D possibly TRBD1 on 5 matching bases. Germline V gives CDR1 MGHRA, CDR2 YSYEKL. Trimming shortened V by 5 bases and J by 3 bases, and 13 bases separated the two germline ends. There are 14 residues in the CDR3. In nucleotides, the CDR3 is TGCGCCAGCAGCGGGGCAGCTCGGTACACTGAAGCTTTCTTT. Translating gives CASSGAARYTEAFF.

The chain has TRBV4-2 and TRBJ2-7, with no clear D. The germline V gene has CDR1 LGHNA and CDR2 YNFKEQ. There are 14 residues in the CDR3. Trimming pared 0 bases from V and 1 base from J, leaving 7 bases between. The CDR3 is CASSQEASSYEQYF. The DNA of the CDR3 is TGTGCCAGCAGCCAAGAGGCTTCGTCCTACGAGCAGTACTTC.

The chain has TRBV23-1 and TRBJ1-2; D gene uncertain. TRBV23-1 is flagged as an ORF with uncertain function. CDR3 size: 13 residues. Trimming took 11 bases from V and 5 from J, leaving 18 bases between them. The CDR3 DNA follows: TGCGCCGGGAGAGGATTCCCCCATTATGGCTACACCTTC. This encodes CAGRGFPHYGYTF.

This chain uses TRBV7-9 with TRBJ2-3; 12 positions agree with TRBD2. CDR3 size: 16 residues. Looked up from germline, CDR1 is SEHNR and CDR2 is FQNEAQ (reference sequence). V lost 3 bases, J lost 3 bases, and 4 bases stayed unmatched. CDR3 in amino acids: CASSLTTSGRTDTQYF. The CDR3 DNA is TGTGCCAGCAGCTTGACGACTAGCGGGAGAACAGATACGCAGTATTTT.

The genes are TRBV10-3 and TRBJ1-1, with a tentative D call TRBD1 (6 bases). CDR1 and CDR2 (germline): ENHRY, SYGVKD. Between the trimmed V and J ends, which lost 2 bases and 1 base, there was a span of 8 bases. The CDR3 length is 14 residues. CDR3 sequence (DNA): TGTGCCATCAGTGAGGACAGGACGAACACTGAAGCTTTCTTT. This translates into CAISEDRTNTEAFF.

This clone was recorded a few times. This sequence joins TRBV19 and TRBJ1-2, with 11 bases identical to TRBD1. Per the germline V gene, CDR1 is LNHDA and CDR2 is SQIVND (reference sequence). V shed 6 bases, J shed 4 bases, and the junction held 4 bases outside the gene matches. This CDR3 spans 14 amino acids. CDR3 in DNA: TGTGCCAGTAGCGGGACAGGGGGTGTCTATGGCTACACCTTC. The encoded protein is CASSGTGGVYGYTF.

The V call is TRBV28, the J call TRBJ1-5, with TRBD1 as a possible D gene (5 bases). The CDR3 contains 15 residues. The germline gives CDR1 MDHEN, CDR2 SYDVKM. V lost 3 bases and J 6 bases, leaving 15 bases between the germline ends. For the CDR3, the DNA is TGTGCCAGCAGTTTGCAGACAGAATCGAGTCAGCCCCAGCATTTT. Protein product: CASSLQTESSQPQHF.

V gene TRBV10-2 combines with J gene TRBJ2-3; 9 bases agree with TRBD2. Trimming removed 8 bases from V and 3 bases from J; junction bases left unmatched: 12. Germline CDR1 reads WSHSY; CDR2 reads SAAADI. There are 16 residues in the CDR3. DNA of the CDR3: TGCGCCAGCTCGAGGGCGGGAGGGCCTAAGACAGATACGCAGTATTTT. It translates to CASSRAGGPKTDTQYF.

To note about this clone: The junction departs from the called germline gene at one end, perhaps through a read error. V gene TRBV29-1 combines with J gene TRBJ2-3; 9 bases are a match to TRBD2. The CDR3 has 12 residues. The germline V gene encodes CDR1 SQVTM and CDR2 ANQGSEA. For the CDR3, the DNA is TGCAGCGTTGATGGCGGGGGGGCGTACTTGAATTTT. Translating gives CSVDGGGAYLNF.

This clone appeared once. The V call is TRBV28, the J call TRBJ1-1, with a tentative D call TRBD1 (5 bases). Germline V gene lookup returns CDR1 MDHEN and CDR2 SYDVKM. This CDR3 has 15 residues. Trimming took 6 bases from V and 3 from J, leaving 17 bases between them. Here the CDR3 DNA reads TGTGCCAGCAGGGAGAGTGGGGGGATGGACACTGAAGCTTTCTTT. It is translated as CASRESGGMDTEAFF.

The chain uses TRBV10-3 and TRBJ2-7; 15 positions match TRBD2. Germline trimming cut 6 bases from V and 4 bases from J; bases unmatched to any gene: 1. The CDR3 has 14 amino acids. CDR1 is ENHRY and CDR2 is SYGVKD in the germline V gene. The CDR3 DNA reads TGTGCCATCAGGGGGACTAGCGGGAGGTACGAGCAGTACTTC. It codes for CAIRGTSGRYEQYF.

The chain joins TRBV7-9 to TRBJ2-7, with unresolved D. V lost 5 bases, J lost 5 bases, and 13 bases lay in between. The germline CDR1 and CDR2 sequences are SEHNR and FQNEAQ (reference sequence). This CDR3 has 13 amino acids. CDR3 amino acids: CASSLGSPDEQYF. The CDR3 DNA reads TGTGCCAGCAGCCTCGGGTCTCCCGACGAGCAGTACTTC.

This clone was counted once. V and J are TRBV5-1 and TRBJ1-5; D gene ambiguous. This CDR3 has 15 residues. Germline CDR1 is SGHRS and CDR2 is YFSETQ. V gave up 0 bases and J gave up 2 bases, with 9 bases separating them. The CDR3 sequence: CASSLEGGGNQPQHF. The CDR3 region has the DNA TGCGCCAGCAGCTTGGAGGGCGGGGGCAATCAGCCCCAGCATTTT.

CDR3 nucleotides: TGTGCCAGTACCCCCGGGACAGGGGGCCCCTATGGCTACACCTTC. Its translation is CASTPGTGGPYGYTF. The chain couples TRBV19 to TRBJ1-2, with 12 bases aligning to TRBD1. The V segment lost 7 bases and the J segment 4 bases; nucleotides outside the gene matches: 7. Per the germline V gene, CDR1 is LNHDA and CDR2 is SQIVND (reference sequence). The CDR3 extends over 15 amino acids.

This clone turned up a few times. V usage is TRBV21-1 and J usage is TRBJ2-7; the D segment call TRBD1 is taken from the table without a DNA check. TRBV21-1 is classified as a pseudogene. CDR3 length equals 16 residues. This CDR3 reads CASSKKTTDSLYEQYF. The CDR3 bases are TGTGCCAGCAGCAAAAAAACGACGGACAGCCTCTACGAGCAGTACTTC.

The chain's CDR3 is CASSFRRPGQETQYF. The CDR3 DNA reads TGTGCCAGCAGTTTTAGAAGGCCGGGCCAAGAGACCCAGTACTTC. The genes are TRBV28 and TRBJ2-5; D uncertain. This CDR3 is built from 15 residues. In germline, CDR1 is MDHEN, CDR2 SYDVKM. Trimming pared 3 bases from V and 1 base from J, leaving 12 bases between. The full variable domain, in which reference TRBV28 and TRBJ2-5 provide the parts outside the CDR3, is DVKVTQSSRYLVKRTGEKVFLECVQDMDHENMFWYRQDPGLGLRLIYFSYDVKMKEKGDIPEGYSVSREKKERFSLILESASTNQTSMYLCASSFRRPGQETQYFGPGTRLLVL.

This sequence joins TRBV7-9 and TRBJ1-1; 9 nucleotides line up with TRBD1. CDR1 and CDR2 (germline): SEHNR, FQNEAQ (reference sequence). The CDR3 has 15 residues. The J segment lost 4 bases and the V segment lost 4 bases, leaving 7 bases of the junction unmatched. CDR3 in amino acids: CASSSPGQGSTEAFF. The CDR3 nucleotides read TGTGCCAGCAGCTCCCCGGGACAGGGAAGCACTGAAGCTTTCTTT. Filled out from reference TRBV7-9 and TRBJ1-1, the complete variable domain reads DTGVSQNPRHKITKRGQNVTFRCDPISEHNRLYWYRQTLGQGPEFLTYFQNEAQLEKSRLLSDRFSAERPKGSFSTLEIQRTEQGDSAMYLCASSSPGQGSTEAFFGQGTRLTVV.

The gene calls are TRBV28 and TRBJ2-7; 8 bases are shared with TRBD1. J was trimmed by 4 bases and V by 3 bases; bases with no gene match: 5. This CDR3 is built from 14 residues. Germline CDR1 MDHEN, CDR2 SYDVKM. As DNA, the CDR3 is TGTGCCAGCAGTTTGGAACAGGGGGTGTACGAGCAGTACTTC. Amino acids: CASSLEQGVYEQYF.

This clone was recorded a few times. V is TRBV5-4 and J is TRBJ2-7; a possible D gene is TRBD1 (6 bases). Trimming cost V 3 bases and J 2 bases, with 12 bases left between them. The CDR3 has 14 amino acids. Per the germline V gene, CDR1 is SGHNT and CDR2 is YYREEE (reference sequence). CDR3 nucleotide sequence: TGTGCCAGCAGCTGGTGGACAGATACCTACGAGCAGTACTTC. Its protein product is CASSWWTDTYEQYF.

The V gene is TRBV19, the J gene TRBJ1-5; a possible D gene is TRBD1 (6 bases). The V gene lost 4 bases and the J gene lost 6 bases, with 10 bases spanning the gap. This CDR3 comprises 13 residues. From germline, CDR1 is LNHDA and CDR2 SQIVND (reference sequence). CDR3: CASSTQGGQPQHF. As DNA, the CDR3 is TGTGCCAGTAGTACACAGGGCGGTCAGCCCCAGCATTTT.

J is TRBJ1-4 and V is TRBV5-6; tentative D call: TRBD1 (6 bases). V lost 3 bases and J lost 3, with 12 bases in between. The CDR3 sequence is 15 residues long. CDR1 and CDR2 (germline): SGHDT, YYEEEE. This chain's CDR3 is CASSYQGIANEKLFF. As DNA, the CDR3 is TGTGCCAGCAGCTATCAGGGGATCGCTAATGAAAAACTGTTTTTT. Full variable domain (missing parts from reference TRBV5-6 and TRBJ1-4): DAGVTQSPTHLIKTRGQQVTLRCSPKSGHDTVSWYQQALGQGPQFIFQYYEEEERQRGNFPDRFSGHQFPNYSSELNVNALLLGDSALYLCASSYQGIANEKLFFGSGTQLSVL.